The T cell receptor (beta chain) under discussion was sequenced for a study of response to subunit inactivated influenza vaccine (dated by TCRdb to 2016 to 2019). In terms of the full investigation: Deep quantitative T cell receptor repertoire profiling was used in the study to track responses to a trivalent subunit inactivated influenza vaccine.

From the cysteine up to the phenylalanine, the CDR3 has a length of 15 residues. Only the CDR3 portion is preserved as DNA: 45 bases, with reading frame beginning at the first base. At the junction V is shortened by 2 bases and J by 1 base, with 9 bases in between. From the germline V gene (reference sequence), CDR1 is SGHNT and CDR2 is YYREEE. Receptor libraries were prepared by RT-PCR. TCRdb names Illumina HiSeq 2500 as the instrument used. TCRdb ran its own pipeline on the public reads, namely fastp trimming at Q25 and MiXCR clone calling, and kept in-frame beta chains. Rows matching on CDR3 protein sequence are summarized as one entry with the most common DNA and genes. The sample table holds 550,000 to 650,000 distinct CDR3 sequences, of which approximately 12% were seen once. Roughly 10% of the sample belongs to the ten largest clones. This clonotype was counted at least ten times. It lacks a known antigen. Base qualities are not at hand, and no much larger clone is one base apart.

What the study reported, not specific to this receptor: The authors proposed that each seasonal influenza vaccination may bring in only a limited number of new T cells.

The receptor comes from a man aged 50 or older who received an inactivated influenza vaccine. Donor details come from another sample of the same person, matched by shared clones. The sequencing used PBMCs from blood, collected on the day of vaccination. Recombination linked TRBV5-4 to TRBJ2-2; the D gene lacks a confident call. The DNA sequence follows: TGTGCCAGCAGCTTAGCTAAGCAGAACACCGGGGAGCTGTTTTTT. The translation is CASSLAKQNTGELFF.